This is a list of T cell receptor beta chains from one sample in a study of T cells in tuberculosis. Assay used: immunoSEQ multiplex PCR; TCRdb lists only in-frame clones, some missing. The sample has tens of thousands of clones; roughly 93% are singletons. Sequenced sample: CD1b-GMM tetramer-negative cells sorted from PBMCs. These receptors originate from an adult woman with latent tuberculosis. Each CDR3 is given with its conserved first and last residue. D genes are given only for firm matches. Size is omitted from some rows. Given values are once, few, many or a class for expanded clones.

TRBV6-5	TRBJ2-5	TRBD1	NA	CASTGQGGETQYF	TGTGCCAGCACCGGACAGGGTGGAGAGACCCAGTACTTC
TRBV5-1	TRBJ2-4	TRBD2	NA	CASSPGLAGGLAKNIQYF	TGCGCCAGCAGCCCGGGACTAGCGGGGGGACTAGCCAAAAACATTCAGTACTTC
TRBV7-2	TRBJ2-1	NA	few	CASSYAGSSYNEQFF	TGTGCCAGCAGCTACGCGGGGAGTTCCTACAATGAGCAGTTCTTC
TRBV30	TRBJ1-6	NA	once	CAWSVDSVGSPLHF	TGTGCCTGGAGTGTAGACAGTGTAGGATCACCCCTCCACTTT
TRBV5-5	TRBJ1-1	NA	NA	CASSSGWITEAFF	TGTGCCAGCAGCTCGGGGTGGATCACTGAAGCTTTCTTT
TRBV11-2	TRBJ1-2	NA	NA	CASSFGPPRAGHGYTF	TGTGCCAGCAGCTTCGGACCCCCCAGGGCTGGCCATGGCTACACCTTC
TRBV6-1	TRBJ1-3	NA	NA	CASSEDEGSGNTIYF	TGTGCCAGCAGTGAAGATGAGGGATCTGGAAACACCATATATTTT
TRBV6-5	TRBJ1-5	NA	NA	CASRQQGDQPQHF	TGTGCCAGCAGACAACAGGGAGATCAGCCCCAGCATTTT
TRBV28	TRBJ1-1	NA	NA	CASSGRGRDTEAFF	TGTGCCAGCAGTGGCAGGGGTAGAGACACTGAAGCTTTCTTT
TRBV5-1	TRBJ2-2	NA	NA	CASSQGPRAGTGELFF	TGCGCCAGCAGCCAGGGGCCCAGGGCAGGTACCGGGGAGCTGTTTTTT
TRBV5-6	TRBJ2-7	NA	NA	CASSLALSYEQYF	TGTGCCAGCAGCTTGGCCCTCTCATACGAGCAGTACTTC
TRBV7-2	TRBJ1-2	NA	NA	CASSSTQFLYTF	TGTGCCAGCAGCTCAACGCAGTTTCTCTACACCTTC
TRBV19	TRBJ1-4	NA	medium-sized	CASSSSAEFEKLFF	TGTGCCAGTAGTAGTTCTGCGGAGTTTGAAAAACTGTTTTTT
TRBV2	TRBJ1-6	NA	NA	CASSERGWNSPLHF	TGTGCCAGCAGTGAGCGGGGATGGAATTCACCCCTCCACTTT
TRBV5-1	TRBJ2-1	TRBD1	NA	CASSPRGQGALEQFF	TGCGCCAGCAGCCCCCGGGGACAGGGGGCCCTTGAGCAGTTCTTC
TRBV18	TRBJ1-5	TRBD1	NA	CASSQGQSNQPQHF	TGTGCCAGCTCACAGGGACAGAGCAATCAGCCCCAGCATTTT
TRBV2	TRBJ1-6	NA	NA	CASSEEDIGNSPLHF	TGTGCCAGCAGTGAAGAAGACATTGGTAATTCACCCCTCCACTTT
TRBV29-1	TRBJ1-1	TRBD1	NA	CSVAGQGAEVNTEAFF	TGCAGCGTTGCGGGACAGGGGGCGGAGGTTAACACTGAAGCTTTCTTT
TRBV29-1	TRBJ1-2	NA	once	CSSLGGPETANYGYTF	TGCAGCTCTCTCGGTGGGCCAGAAACGGCTAACTATGGCTACACCTTC
TRBV2	TRBJ1-5	NA	NA	CASSISGFSNQPQHF	TGTGCCAGCAGTATTTCAGGGTTTAGCAATCAGCCCCAGCATTTT